One sample yielded the 2 T cell receptor beta chains listed below, sequenced in a study of cytotoxic CD8 clonotypes in ibrutinib-treated CLL. Measured with immunoSEQ multiplex PCR; TCRdb has only the in-frame clones, and not every one. The sample yields fewer than 55,000 clones, 45% to 60% seen once. The input for sequencing was PBMCs, taken after 24 months of ibrutinib treatment. Every receptor here comes from a human donor with chronic lymphocytic leukemia.

This clone has a count of ten or more. The genes are TRBV5-4 and TRBJ1-6; D might be TRBD1 (6 bases). CDR1 is SGHNT, CDR2 YYREEE, per germline (reference sequence). This CDR3 is built from 14 residues. V dropped 4 bases and J dropped 7 bases, with 12 bases sitting between them. The CDR3 here is CASSIQGLNSPLHF. The CDR3 nucleotides are TGTGCCAGCAGCATACAGGGACTAAATTCACCCCTCCACTTT.

The J gene is TRBJ2-5, the V gene TRBV25-1; no firm D call. The length of the CDR3 is 12 residues. CDR1 is MGHDK and CDR2 is SYGVNS in the germline V gene. V lost 4 bases to trimming and J lost 7 bases, with 10 bases between them. CDR3 sequence reads: CASSVPSGTQYF. Written as DNA, the CDR3 is TGTGCCAGCAGTGTCCCCTCTGGGACCCAGTACTTC.